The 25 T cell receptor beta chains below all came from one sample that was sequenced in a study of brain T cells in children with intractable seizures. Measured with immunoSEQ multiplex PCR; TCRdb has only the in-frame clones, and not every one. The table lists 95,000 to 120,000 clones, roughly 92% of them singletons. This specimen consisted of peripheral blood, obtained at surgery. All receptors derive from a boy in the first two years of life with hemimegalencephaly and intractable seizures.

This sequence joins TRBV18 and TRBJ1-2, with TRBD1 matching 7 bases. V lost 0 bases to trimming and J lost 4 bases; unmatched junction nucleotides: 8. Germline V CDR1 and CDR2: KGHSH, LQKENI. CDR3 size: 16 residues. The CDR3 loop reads CASSPPGEGALYGYTF. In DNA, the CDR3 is TGTGCCAGCTCACCACCTGGGGAGGGGGCCCTCTATGGCTACACCTTC.

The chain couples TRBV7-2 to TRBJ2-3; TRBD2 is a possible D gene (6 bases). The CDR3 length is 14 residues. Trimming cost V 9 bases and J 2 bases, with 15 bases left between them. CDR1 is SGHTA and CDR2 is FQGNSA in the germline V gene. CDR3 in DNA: TGTGCCAGTAGAGAAAGCGGGTACACAGATACGCAGTATTTT. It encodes CASRESGYTDTQYF.

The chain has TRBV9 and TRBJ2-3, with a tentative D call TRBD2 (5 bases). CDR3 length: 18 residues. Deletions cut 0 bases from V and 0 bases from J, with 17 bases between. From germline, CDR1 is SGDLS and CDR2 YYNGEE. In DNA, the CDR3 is TGTGCCAGCAGCGTAGACTACCGGACTGGATTTAGCACAGATACGCAGTATTTT. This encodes CASSVDYRTGFSTDTQYF.

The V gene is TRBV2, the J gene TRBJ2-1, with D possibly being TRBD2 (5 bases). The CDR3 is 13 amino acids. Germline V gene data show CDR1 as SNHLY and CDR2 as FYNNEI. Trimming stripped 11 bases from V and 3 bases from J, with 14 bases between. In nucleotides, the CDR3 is TGTGCCTCCCAGCGGTCTGTCTACAATGAGCAGTTCTTC. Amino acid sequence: CASQRSVYNEQFF. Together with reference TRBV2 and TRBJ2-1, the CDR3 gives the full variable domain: EPEVTQTPSHQVTQMGQEVILRCVPISNHLYFYWYRQILGQKVEFLVSFYNNEISEKSEIFDDQFSVERPDGSNFTLKIRSTKLEDSAMYFCASQRSVYNEQFFGPGTRLTVL.

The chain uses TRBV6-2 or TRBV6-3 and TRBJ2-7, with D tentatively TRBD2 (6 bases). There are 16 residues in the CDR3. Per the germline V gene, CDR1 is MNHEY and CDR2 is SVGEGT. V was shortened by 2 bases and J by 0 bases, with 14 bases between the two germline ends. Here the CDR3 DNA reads TGTGCCAGCAGTTACCGTCCGGGACTCTTCTCCTACGAGCAGTACTTC. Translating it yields CASSYRPGLFSYEQYF.

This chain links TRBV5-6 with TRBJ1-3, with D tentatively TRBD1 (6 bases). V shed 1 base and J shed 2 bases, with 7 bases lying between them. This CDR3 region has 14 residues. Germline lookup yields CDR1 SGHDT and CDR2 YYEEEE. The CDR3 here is CASSLRGPGNTIYF. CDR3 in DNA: TGTGCCAGCAGCTTGCGGGGGCCTGGAAACACCATATATTTT. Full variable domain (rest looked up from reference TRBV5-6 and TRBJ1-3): DAGVTQSPTHLIKTRGQQVTLRCSPKSGHDTVSWYQQALGQGPQFIFQYYEEEERQRGNFPDRFSGHQFPNYSSELNVNALLLGDSALYLCASSLRGPGNTIYFGEGSWLTVV.

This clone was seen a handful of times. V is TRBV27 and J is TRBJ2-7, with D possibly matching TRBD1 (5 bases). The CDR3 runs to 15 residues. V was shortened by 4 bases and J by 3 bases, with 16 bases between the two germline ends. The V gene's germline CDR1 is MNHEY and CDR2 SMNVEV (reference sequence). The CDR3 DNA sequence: TGTGCCAGCAGTTCCATAGGGGCAGTTAACTACGAGCAGTACTTC. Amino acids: CASSSIGAVNYEQYF.

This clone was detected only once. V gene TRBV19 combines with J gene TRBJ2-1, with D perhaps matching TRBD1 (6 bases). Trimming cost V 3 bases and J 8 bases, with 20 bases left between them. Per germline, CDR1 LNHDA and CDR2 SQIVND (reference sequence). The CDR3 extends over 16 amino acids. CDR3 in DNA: TGTGCCAGTAGTATGGGAACAGGGTGGCCAGGGGATGAGCAGTTCTTC. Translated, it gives CASSMGTGWPGDEQFF.

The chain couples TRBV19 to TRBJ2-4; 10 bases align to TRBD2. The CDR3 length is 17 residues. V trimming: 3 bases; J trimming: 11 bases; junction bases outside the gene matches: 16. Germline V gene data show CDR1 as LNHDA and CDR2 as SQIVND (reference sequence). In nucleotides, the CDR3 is TGTGCCAGTAGTATGCCCCCCGCAATAGCGGGAGGTACCTTTCAGTACTTC. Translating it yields CASSMPPAIAGGTFQYF.

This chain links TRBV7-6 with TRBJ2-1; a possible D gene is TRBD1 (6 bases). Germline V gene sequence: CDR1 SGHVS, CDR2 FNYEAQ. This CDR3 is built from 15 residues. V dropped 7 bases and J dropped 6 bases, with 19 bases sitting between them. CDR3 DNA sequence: TGTGCCAGCACCCGAATGGGGGTAGGGGGCAATGAGCAGTTCTTC. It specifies CASTRMGVGGNEQFF.

The CDR3, as DNA: TGTGCCAGCAGCTTAGCGTATAGGGCCTCCGGGGGTGGCGGGGAGCTGTTTTTT. Translating gives CASSLAYRASGGGGELFF. The chain is built from TRBV7-2 and TRBJ2-2; a weak D match, TRBD2 (6 bases). Germline loops: CDR1 SGHTA, CDR2 FQGNSA. V was clipped by 0 bases and J by 7 bases, with 21 bases between them. There are 18 residues in the CDR3.

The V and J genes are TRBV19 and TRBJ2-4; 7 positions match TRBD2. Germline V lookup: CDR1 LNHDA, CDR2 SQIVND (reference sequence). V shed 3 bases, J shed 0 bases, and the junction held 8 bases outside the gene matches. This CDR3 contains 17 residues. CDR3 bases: TGTGCCAGTAGTATTGGGGGGAGGGGCATAGCCAAAAACATTCAGTACTTC. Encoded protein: CASSIGGRGIAKNIQYF.

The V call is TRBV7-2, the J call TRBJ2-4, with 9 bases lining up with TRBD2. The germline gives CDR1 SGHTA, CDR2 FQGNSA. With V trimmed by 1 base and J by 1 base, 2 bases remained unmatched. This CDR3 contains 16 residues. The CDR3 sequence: CASSLETSGAKNIQYF. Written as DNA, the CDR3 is TGTGCCAGCAGCTTAGAGACTAGCGGCGCCAAAAACATTCAGTACTTC.

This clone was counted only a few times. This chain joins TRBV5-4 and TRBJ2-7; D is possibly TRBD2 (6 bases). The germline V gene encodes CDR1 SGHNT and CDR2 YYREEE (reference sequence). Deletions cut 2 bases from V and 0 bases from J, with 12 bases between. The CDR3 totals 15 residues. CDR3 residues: CASSLGRGSSYEQYF. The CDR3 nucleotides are TGTGCCAGCAGCTTAGGGCGGGGTAGCTCCTACGAGCAGTACTTC.

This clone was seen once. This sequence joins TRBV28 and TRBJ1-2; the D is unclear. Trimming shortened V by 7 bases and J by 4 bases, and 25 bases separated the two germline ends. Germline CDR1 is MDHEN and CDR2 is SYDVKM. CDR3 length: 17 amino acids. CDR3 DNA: TGTGCCAGCACCAGTATCGTGGGTCGGCAAGGCGGCTATGGCTACACCTTC. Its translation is CASTSIVGRQGGYGYTF.

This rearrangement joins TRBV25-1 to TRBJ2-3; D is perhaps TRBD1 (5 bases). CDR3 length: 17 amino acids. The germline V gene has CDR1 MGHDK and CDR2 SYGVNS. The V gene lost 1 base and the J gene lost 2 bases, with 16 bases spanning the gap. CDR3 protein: CASSEFTREIFTDTQYF. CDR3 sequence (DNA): TGTGCCAGCAGTGAATTCACCAGGGAAATCTTCACAGATACGCAGTATTTT.

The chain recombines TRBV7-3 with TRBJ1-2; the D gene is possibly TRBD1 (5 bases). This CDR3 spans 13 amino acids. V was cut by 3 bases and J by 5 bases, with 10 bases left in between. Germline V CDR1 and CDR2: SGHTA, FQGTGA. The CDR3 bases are TGTGCCAGCAGCTTGGAGGGACGTTATGGCTACACCTTC. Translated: CASSLEGRYGYTF. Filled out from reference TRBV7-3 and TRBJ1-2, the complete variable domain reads GAGVSQTPSNKVTEKGKYVELRCDPISGHTALYWYRQSLGQGPEFLIYFQGTGAADDSGLPNDRFFAVRPEGSVSTLKIQRTERGDSAVYLCASSLEGRYGYTFGSGTRLTVV.

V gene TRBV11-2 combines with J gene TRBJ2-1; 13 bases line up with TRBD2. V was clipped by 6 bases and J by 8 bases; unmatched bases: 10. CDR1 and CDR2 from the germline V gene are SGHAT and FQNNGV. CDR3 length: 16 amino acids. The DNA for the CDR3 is TGTGCCAGCAGGTCCACTAGCGGGAGGGCCTTCGATGAGCAGTTCTTC. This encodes CASRSTSGRAFDEQFF.

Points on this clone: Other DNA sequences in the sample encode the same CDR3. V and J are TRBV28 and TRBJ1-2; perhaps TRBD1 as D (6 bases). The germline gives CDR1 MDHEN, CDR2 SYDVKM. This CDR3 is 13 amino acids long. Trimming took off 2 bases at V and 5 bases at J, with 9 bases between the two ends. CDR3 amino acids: CASSLGGGYGYTF. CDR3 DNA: TGTGCCAGCAGTTTAGGGGGCGGGTATGGCTACACCTTC.

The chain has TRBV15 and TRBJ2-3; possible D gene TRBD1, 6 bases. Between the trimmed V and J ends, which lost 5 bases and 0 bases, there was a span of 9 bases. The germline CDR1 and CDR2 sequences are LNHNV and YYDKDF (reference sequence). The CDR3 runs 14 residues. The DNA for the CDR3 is TGTGCCACCAGCCCCGGACAGAGCACAGATACGCAGTATTTT. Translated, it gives CATSPGQSTDTQYF.

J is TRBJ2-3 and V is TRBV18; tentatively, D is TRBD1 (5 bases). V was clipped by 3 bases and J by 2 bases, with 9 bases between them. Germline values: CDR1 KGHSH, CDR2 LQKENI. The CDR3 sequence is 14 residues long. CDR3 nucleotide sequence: TGTGCCAGCTCACCGCTGACAGCCACAGATACGCAGTATTTT. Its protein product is CASSPLTATDTQYF.

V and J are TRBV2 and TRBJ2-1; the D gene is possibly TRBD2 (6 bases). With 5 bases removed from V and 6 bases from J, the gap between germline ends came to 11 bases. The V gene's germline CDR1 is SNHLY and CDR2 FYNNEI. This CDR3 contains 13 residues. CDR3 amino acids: CASSRQTSNEQFF. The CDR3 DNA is TGTGCCAGCAGTCGGCAGACTAGCAATGAGCAGTTCTTC.

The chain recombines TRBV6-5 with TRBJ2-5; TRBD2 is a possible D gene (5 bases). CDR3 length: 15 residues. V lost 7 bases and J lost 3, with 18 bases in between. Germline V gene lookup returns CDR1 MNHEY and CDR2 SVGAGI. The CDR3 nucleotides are TGTGCCAGCAATCCTAGCTGGCGAACTGAAGAGACCCAGTACTTC. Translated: CASNPSWRTEETQYF.

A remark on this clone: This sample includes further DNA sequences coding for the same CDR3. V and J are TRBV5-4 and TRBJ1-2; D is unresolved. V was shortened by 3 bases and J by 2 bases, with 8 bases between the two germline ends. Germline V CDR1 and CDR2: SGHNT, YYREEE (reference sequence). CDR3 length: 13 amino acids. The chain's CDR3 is CASSSDGNYGYTF. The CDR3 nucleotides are TGTGCCAGCAGCTCTGACGGAAACTATGGCTACACCTTC.

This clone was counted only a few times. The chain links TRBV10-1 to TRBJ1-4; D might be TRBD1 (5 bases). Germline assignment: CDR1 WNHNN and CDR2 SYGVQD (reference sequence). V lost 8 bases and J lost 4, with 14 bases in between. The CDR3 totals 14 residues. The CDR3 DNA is TGCGCCAGCCAGGGTCGCTCTCTTAATGAAAAACTGTTTTTT. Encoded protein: CASQGRSLNEKLFF.